These 31 T cell receptor beta chains originate from one sample sequenced in a study of cytomegalovirus exposure and HLA in healthy donors. The PCR made use of 60 Vbeta and 13 Jbeta primers. This table comes from immunoSEQ multiplex PCR, and its TCRdb copy is limited to in-frame clones, with some not included. The sample lists 60,000 to 75,000 clones; 75% to 90% were seen once. Material for sequencing was PBMCs. These receptors originate from a woman aged 25-40 years in good health and CMV-seropositive.

This clone occurred a few times. The chain couples TRBV2 to TRBJ1-5; 11 nucleotides align to TRBD1. CDR3 length equals 16 residues. The ends lost 4 bases at V and 5 bases at J; junction bases unmatched: 7. Per the germline V gene, CDR1 is SNHLY and CDR2 is FYNNEI. This CDR3 is CASSGPGTGGDQPQHF. CDR3 nucleotides: TGTGCCAGCAGTGGACCAGGGACAGGGGGAGATCAGCCCCAGCATTTT.

This chain joins TRBV18 and TRBJ2-7; 9 nucleotides line up with TRBD1. V was clipped by 4 bases and J by 3 bases; unmatched bases: 7. The CDR3 sequence is 15 residues long. Germline V CDR1 and CDR2: KGHSH, LQKENI. The CDR3 loop reads CASSLFGTGYYEQYF. The CDR3 region has the DNA TGTGCCAGCTCACTTTTCGGGACAGGGTACTACGAGCAGTACTTC.

The chain links TRBV27 to TRBJ1-1; no definite D call. V shed 0 bases and J shed 0 bases, with 8 bases lying between them. Germline V gene lookup returns CDR1 MNHEY and CDR2 SMNVEV (reference sequence). This CDR3 spans 15 amino acids. CDR3 sequence reads: CASSLSLQMNTEAFF. In DNA form, the CDR3 reads TGTGCCAGCAGTTTATCGCTTCAGATGAACACTGAAGCTTTCTTT.

The J gene is TRBJ2-3, the V gene TRBV2; 9 positions agree with TRBD1. The CDR3 is 16 amino acids. CDR1 is SNHLY, CDR2 FYNNEI, per germline. V dropped 1 base and J dropped 4; count of bases not matched to a gene: 6. The CDR3 DNA follows: TGTGCCAGCAGTGAAGGGACAGGGGAAGGGGCAGATACGCAGTATTTT. As protein: CASSEGTGEGADTQYF.

The chain couples TRBV27 to TRBJ2-3; D is possibly TRBD1 (6 bases). This CDR3 spans 12 amino acids. Trimming removed 3 bases at V and 5 bases at J, with 6 bases between. Germline assignment: CDR1 MNHEY and CDR2 SMNVEV (reference sequence). The CDR3 sequence is CASSFRGDTQYF. The CDR3 coding sequence is TGTGCCAGCAGTTTCAGGGGAGATACGCAGTATTTT.

V usage is TRBV4-1 and J usage is TRBJ2-3; 14 nucleotides agree with TRBD2. V shed 4 bases and J 5 bases; nucleotides not matched to a gene: 5. The CDR3 contains 16 residues. Germline CDR1 MGHRA, CDR2 YSYEKL. This CDR3 is CASSRLAGGPGDTQYF. Written as DNA, the CDR3 is TGCGCCAGCAGCCGACTAGCGGGAGGGCCGGGAGATACGCAGTATTTT.

The gene calls are TRBV28 and TRBJ1-5, with TRBD1 matching over 7 bases. The CDR3 spans 14 residues. Germline values: CDR1 MDHEN, CDR2 SYDVKM. V dropped 10 bases and J dropped 4; count of bases not matched to a gene: 10. CDR3 protein: CAIKPYRGNQPQHF. For the CDR3, the DNA is TGTGCCATCAAACCGTACAGGGGTAATCAGCCCCAGCATTTT.

This chain uses TRBV6-5 with TRBJ1-2; TRBD1 matches 9 bases. Germline V CDR1 and CDR2: MNHEY, SVGAGI. The CDR3 contains 16 residues. V was pared by 0 bases and J by 3 bases, with 5 bases of the junction left unmatched. CDR3 in amino acids: CASSYSRWDRDYGYTF. The CDR3 nucleotides read TGTGCCAGCAGTTACTCGAGATGGGACAGGGACTATGGCTACACCTTC.

This clone came up once. The chain couples TRBV7-2 to TRBJ1-1; 7 nucleotides align to TRBD1. J gave up 7 bases and V 1 base, and 3 bases lay outside the gene matches. Germline CDR1 and CDR2: SGHTA and FQGNSA. This CDR3 region has 13 residues. The CDR3 DNA is TGTGCCAGCAGCTTAGAACGGACAGGTGAAGCTTTCTTT. Translated: CASSLERTGEAFF.

CDR3 sequence reads: CSVDRYNEQFF. The DNA for the CDR3 is TGCAGCGTCGACAGGTACAATGAGCAGTTCTTC. This chain joins TRBV29-1 and TRBJ2-1; weak D call: TRBD1 (6 bases). With 6 bases removed from V and 4 bases from J, the gap between germline ends came to 7 bases. CDR1 is SQVTM, CDR2 ANQGSEA, per germline. The CDR3 totals 11 residues.

The chain has TRBV29-1 and TRBJ2-1; D gene unclear. The CDR3 spans 13 residues. Trimming removed 3 bases at V and 0 bases at J, with 6 bases between. In germline, CDR1 is SQVTM, CDR2 ANQGSEA. The CDR3 nucleotides are TGCAGCGTTGAGTATAGCTCCTACAATGAGCAGTTCTTC. It translates to CSVEYSSYNEQFF.

The genes are TRBV11-2 and TRBJ2-1, with TRBD2 matching over 8 bases. Germline trimming cut 4 bases from V and 2 bases from J; bases unmatched to any gene: 7. The CDR3 is 16 residues long. Germline V gene sequence: CDR1 SGHAT, CDR2 FQNNGV. CDR3 coding DNA: TGTGCCAGCAGCTCCCGACTAGCGAAAACCTACAATGAGCAGTTCTTC. Protein product: CASSSRLAKTYNEQFF.

The chain combines TRBV7-2 with TRBJ2-2, with TRBD2 matching over 7 bases. Germline V gives CDR1 SGHTA, CDR2 FQGNSA. Trimming removed 1 base from V and 4 bases from J; junction bases left unmatched: 6. This CDR3 has 16 amino acids. Here the CDR3 reads CASSLGGGRGTGELFF. The CDR3 region has the DNA TGTGCCAGCAGCTTAGGCGGGGGAAGGGGCACCGGGGAGCTGTTTTTT.

This rearrangement joins TRBV11-2 to TRBJ1-1; D unclear. Germline lookup yields CDR1 SGHAT and CDR2 FQNNGV. Deletions cut 5 bases from V and 0 bases from J, with 13 bases between. This CDR3 region has 15 residues. CDR3: CASSPSPQMNTEAFF. In DNA form, the CDR3 reads TGTGCCAGCAGCCCATCCCCCCAGATGAACACTGAAGCTTTCTTT.

This chain links TRBV9 with TRBJ2-3; 12 bases are shared with TRBD2. Germline V gene sequence: CDR1 SGDLS, CDR2 YYNGEE. The CDR3 extends over 19 amino acids. J was trimmed by 0 bases and V by 2 bases; bases with no gene match: 10. In DNA, the CDR3 is TGTGCCAGCAGCGTTACTAGCGGGAGGACTTCGATTAGCACAGATACGCAGTATTTT. Protein sequence: CASSVTSGRTSISTDTQYF.

V and J are TRBV5-1 and TRBJ2-1; 10 nucleotides agree with TRBD1. Germline assignment: CDR1 SGHRS and CDR2 YFSETQ. Trimming took 5 bases from V and 8 from J; bases not matched to a gene: 19. The CDR3 has 18 amino acids. The CDR3: CASRPGTGAFTGVDEQFF. The CDR3, as DNA: TGCGCCAGCAGGCCCGGGACAGGGGCTTTCACGGGTGTCGATGAGCAGTTCTTC.

The rearrangement joins TRBV6-1 to TRBJ2-1, with unresolved D. The CDR3 is 14 residues long. Trimming shortened V by 2 bases and J by 5 bases, and 10 bases separated the two germline ends. The V gene's germline CDR1 is MNHNS and CDR2 SASEGT. CDR3 region: CASSEWPRNNEQFF. DNA of the CDR3: TGTGCCAGCAGTGAATGGCCGCGGAACAATGAGCAGTTCTTC.

The chain uses TRBV7-6 and TRBJ2-7; perhaps TRBD2 as D (5 bases). CDR1 SGHVS and CDR2 FNYEAQ come from the germline V gene. The CDR3 totals 14 residues. The V gene lost 5 bases and the J gene lost 4 bases, with 15 bases spanning the gap. CDR3 nucleotides: TGTGCCAGCAGCCCGGTCCGGGGAACGTACGAGCAGTACTTC. As protein: CASSPVRGTYEQYF.

The chain is built from TRBV11-2 and TRBJ2-2; TRBD2 is a possible D gene (7 bases). Germline V CDR1 and CDR2: SGHAT, FQNNGV. V shed 2 bases and J shed 5 bases, with 9 bases lying between them. The CDR3 length is 14 residues. Here the CDR3 DNA reads TGTGCCAGCAGCTTAAAGGGGGGGACCGGGGAGCTGTTTTTT. It yields the protein CASSLKGGTGELFF.

The J gene is TRBJ2-7, the V gene TRBV9, with 9 nucleotides matching TRBD1. J gave up 1 base and V 0 bases, and 2 bases lay outside the gene matches. Looked up from germline, CDR1 is SGDLS and CDR2 is YYNGEE. CDR3 length: 15 amino acids. The CDR3 DNA reads as TGTGCCAGCAGCGTAGAGGGACAGGGTTCCTACGAGCAGTACTTC. It encodes CASSVEGQGSYEQYF.

The genes are TRBV4-2 and TRBJ2-4; 7 bases agree with TRBD1. Germline values: CDR1 LGHNA, CDR2 YNFKEQ. V lost 1 base and J lost 5; bases outside the gene matches: 8. The CDR3 length is 16 residues. Written as DNA, the CDR3 is TGTGCCAGCAGCCAAGGACAGGGCAGGGCACAAAACATTCAGTACTTC. Translated, it gives CASSQGQGRAQNIQYF.

This chain uses TRBV2 with TRBJ2-7; 8 nucleotides agree with TRBD1. Germline V CDR1 and CDR2: SNHLY, FYNNEI. The CDR3 extends over 13 amino acids. With V trimmed by 8 bases and J by 3 bases, 6 bases remained unmatched. CDR3 residues: CASSWGQDYEQYF. The CDR3 region has the DNA TGTGCCAGCTCCTGGGGACAGGACTACGAGCAGTACTTC. Drawing the rest from reference TRBV2 and TRBJ2-7, the complete variable domain is EPEVTQTPSHQVTQMGQEVILRCVPISNHLYFYWYRQILGQKVEFLVSFYNNEISEKSEIFDDQFSVERPDGSNFTLKIRSTKLEDSAMYFCASSWGQDYEQYFGPGTRLTVT.

This chain joins TRBV2 and TRBJ1-1; D is uncertain. The CDR3 extends over 15 amino acids. The V end was cut by 7 bases, the J end by 2 bases, with 17 bases between. CDR1 SNHLY and CDR2 FYNNEI come from the germline V gene. CDR3 sequence (DNA): TGTGCCAGCAAAAGAGAGGCCGGGATAAACACTGAAGCTTTCTTT. As protein: CASKREAGINTEAFF.

The chain is built from TRBV11-2 and TRBJ2-5; D gene ambiguous. TRBJ2-7 explains the end of the DNA better; the J call may be wrong. The length of the CDR3 is 11 residues. CDR1 and CDR2 from the germline V gene are SGHAT and FQNNGV. The CDR3 nucleotides are TGTGCCAGCACCCTGGGCAACGAGCAGTACTTC. Translated, it gives CASTLGNEQYF.

The CDR3 is CASSVGGLSTGELFF. CDR3 in DNA: TGTGCCAGCAGCGTAGGGGGGCTTTCTACCGGGGAGCTGTTTTTT. The chain carries TRBV9 and TRBJ2-2; the D gene is possibly TRBD1 (6 bases). This CDR3 has 15 residues. Germline-derived CDR1 and CDR2 are SGDLS and YYNGEE. Between the trimmed V and J ends, which lost 0 bases and 5 bases, there was a span of 11 bases.

The genes are TRBV11-2 and TRBJ2-1; D is unclear. The CDR3 spans 13 residues. V was cut by 0 bases and J by 4 bases, with 4 bases left in between. Germline CDR1 reads SGHAT; CDR2 reads FQNNGV. Here the CDR3 DNA reads TGTGCCAGCAGCTTAGACCGGTACAATGAGCAGTTCTTC. Its translation: CASSLDRYNEQFF.

V gene TRBV11-1 combines with J gene TRBJ2-3; D gene unclear. CDR1 is SGHAT, CDR2 FQDESV, per germline (reference sequence). The CDR3 totals 14 residues. V was pared by 5 bases and J by 6 bases, with 15 bases between. This CDR3 is CASSPRDWSDTQYF. CDR3 bases: TGTGCCAGCAGCCCTCGAGATTGGTCCGATACGCAGTATTTT.

The chain recombines TRBV19 with TRBJ1-6; D gene ambiguous. There are 15 residues in the CDR3. Germline V gene sequence: CDR1 LNHDA, CDR2 SQIVND (reference sequence). V dropped 5 bases and J dropped 14 bases, with 22 bases sitting between them. CDR3 in DNA: TGTGCCAGTAGTCCCCTCAGCGACGTCGTGATCTCCCTCCACTTT. Its translation: CASSPLSDVVISLHF.

The V call is TRBV27, the J call TRBJ2-1, with 13 positions matching TRBD2. There are 13 residues in the CDR3. Germline V gene data show CDR1 as MNHEY and CDR2 as SMNVEV (reference sequence). With 6 bases clipped from V and 8 bases from J, the junction kept 1 base outside the gene matches. The CDR3 loop reads CASRTSGGYEQFF. The DNA for the CDR3 is TGTGCCAGCAGGACTAGCGGGGGGTATGAGCAGTTCTTC.

The chain recombines TRBV9 with TRBJ2-1; 7 positions match TRBD2. The CDR3 is made up of 16 amino acids. CDR1 SGDLS and CDR2 YYNGEE come from the germline V gene. Trimming cost V 6 bases and J 4 bases; bases outside gene matches: 13. The chain's CDR3 is CASTGQGSGLYNEQFF. The CDR3 region has the DNA TGTGCCAGCACTGGCCAGGGTAGCGGGTTATACAATGAGCAGTTCTTC.

The chain carries TRBV7-9 and TRBJ2-2; maybe TRBD2 (6 bases). CDR3 length: 17 amino acids. Trimming removed 8 bases at V and 4 bases at J, with 23 bases between. Germline V lookup: CDR1 SEHNR, CDR2 FQNEAQ (reference sequence). CDR3 coding DNA: TGTGCCAGCCTTCCCCTTAGCGGCAACCGCGGCACCGGGGAGCTGTTTTTT. Its protein product is CASLPLSGNRGTGELFF.